These 28 T cell receptor beta chains were all obtained from the same sample, sequenced in a study of blood T cell repertoires in COVID-19. Generated by immunoSEQ multiplex PCR, the TCRdb table keeps only in-frame clones and is missing some. The table has roughly 110,000 clones, around 84% seen once. Material: peripheral blood. The receptors were sampled from a man aged 35 to 55 with acute or convalescent COVID-19.

This chain uses TRBV21-1 with TRBJ1-2. TRBV21-1 is listed as a pseudogene. The CDR3 sequence is 18 residues long. This chain's CDR3 is CAGSLDLKRRPANYGYTF. DNA of the CDR3: TGTGCCGGGTCTCTAGACTTAAAGAGACGTCCCGCTAACTATGGCTACACCTTC.

Only one count was recorded for this clone. The V call is TRBV7-2, the J call TRBJ1-6; possible D gene TRBD1, 6 bases. Trimming took 4 bases from V and 8 from J, leaving 12 bases between them. This CDR3 comprises 14 residues. Germline assignment: CDR1 SGHTA and CDR2 FQGNSA. The CDR3 sequence: CASSYNRDDSPLHF. CDR3 nucleotides: TGTGCCAGCAGCTATAACAGGGACGATTCACCCCTCCACTTT.

This sequence joins TRBV5-1 and TRBJ1-2; 12 positions agree with TRBD1. V shed 0 bases and J 4 bases; nucleotides not matched to a gene: 7. The germline V gene has CDR1 SGHRS and CDR2 YFSETQ. CDR3 length: 17 residues. The CDR3 DNA reads TGCGCCAGCAGCTTGGAGGGATGGGACAGGGGGCTCTATGGCTACACCTTC. Its protein is CASSLEGWDRGLYGYTF.

This clone occurred once. The chain couples TRBV30 to TRBJ1-2; D may be TRBD1 (5 bases). The CDR3 extends over 12 amino acids. Germline values: CDR1 GTSNPN, CDR2 SVGIG (reference sequence). V shed 1 base and J shed 7 bases, with 10 bases lying between them. The DNA of the CDR3 is TGTGCCTGGAGTGCCCCGACAGCTGGCTACACCTTC. Translation: CAWSAPTAGYTF.

The chain links TRBV24-1 to TRBJ2-5; a weak D match, TRBD2 (5 bases). The CDR3 length is 15 residues. Germline V gene data show CDR1 as KGHDR and CDR2 as SFDVKD. V was clipped by 3 bases and J by 5 bases, with 15 bases between them. CDR3: CATSDPPGSGETQYF. In DNA form, the CDR3 reads TGTGCCACCAGTGATCCCCCGGGTTCGGGGGAGACCCAGTACTTC.

The V and J genes are TRBV6-6 and TRBJ1-5; D is undetermined. The ends were cut back, 4 bases at V and 6 bases at J, with 10 bases in the middle. Germline V gives CDR1 MNHNY, CDR2 SVGAGI (reference sequence). The CDR3 consists of 13 residues. The CDR3 region has the DNA TGTGCCAGCAGTTCAAACACCCGTCAGCCCCAGCATTTT. Residues: CASSSNTRQPQHF.

This sequence joins TRBV7-9 and TRBJ2-3; D is possibly TRBD1 (6 bases). The length of the CDR3 is 15 residues. CDR1 is SEHNR, CDR2 FQNEAQ, per germline (reference sequence). The V end was cut by 7 bases, the J end by 2 bases, with 16 bases between. CDR3 region: CASKGDIEPTDTQYF. The CDR3 DNA sequence: TGTGCCAGCAAAGGGGACATAGAGCCCACAGATACGCAGTATTTT.

V usage is TRBV30 and J usage is TRBJ2-1, with 8 bases fitting TRBD1. The CDR3 is 14 amino acids. Trimming cost V 4 bases and J 2 bases; bases outside gene matches: 4. In germline, CDR1 is GTSNPN, CDR2 SVGIG (reference sequence). The CDR3: CAWNRGYPYNEQFF. Here the CDR3 DNA reads TGTGCCTGGAACAGGGGGTACCCCTACAATGAGCAGTTCTTC.

V and J are TRBV4-1 and TRBJ1-1; D remains unclear. The CDR3 is 14 residues long. V shed 6 bases and J shed 0 bases, with 11 bases lying between them. Germline V lookup: CDR1 MGHRA, CDR2 YSYEKL. CDR3 nucleotide sequence: TGCGCCAGCAGACACCCCCGAATGAACACTGAAGCTTTCTTT. This codes for CASRHPRMNTEAFF.

The chain employs TRBV21-1 and TRBJ1-3; the table's D call of TRBD1 was not tested on the DNA. TRBV21-1 is labeled a pseudogene. The CDR3 covers 17 residues. CDR3 residues: CASYPGSPGLSGNTIYF. Here the CDR3 DNA reads TGTGCCAGCTACCCGGGCAGTCCAGGGCTCTCTGGAAACACCATATATTTT.

V is TRBV4-3 and J is TRBJ2-5; 7 bases map to TRBD2. The CDR3 spans 22 residues. V was clipped by 0 bases and J by 7 bases; unmatched bases: 29. From germline, CDR1 is LGHNA and CDR2 YSLEER. The chain's CDR3 is CASSQEALRGGLSLKRHGTQYF. CDR3 nucleotide sequence: TGCGCCAGCAGCCAAGAGGCGCTGAGGGGAGGGCTTTCGTTAAAAAGGCACGGGACCCAGTACTTC.

The chain employs TRBV5-1 and TRBJ1-1; TRBD1 aligns across 8 bases. From germline, CDR1 is SGHRS and CDR2 YFSETQ. V dropped 0 bases and J dropped 1; count of bases not matched to a gene: 5. The CDR3 is 16 amino acids. The CDR3 sequence is CASSLGGQGANTEAFF. Written as DNA, the CDR3 is TGCGCCAGCAGCTTGGGTGGGCAGGGGGCGAACACTGAAGCTTTCTTT.

This chain joins TRBV7-3 and TRBJ1-5; D gene uncertain. There are 14 residues in the CDR3. V was shortened by 8 bases and J by 0 bases, with 11 bases between the two germline ends. Germline V gives CDR1 SGHTA, CDR2 FQGTGA. The CDR3 sequence: CASRSDYSNQPQHF. Here the CDR3 DNA reads TGTGCCAGCCGATCAGACTATAGCAATCAGCCCCAGCATTTT.

This clone was seen only a few times. The chain employs TRBV6-6 and TRBJ2-7, with D perhaps TRBD1 (6 bases). Trimming cost V 5 bases and J 0 bases, with 17 bases left between them. Germline CDR1 reads MNHNY; CDR2 reads SVGAGI (reference sequence). This CDR3 contains 16 residues. CDR3 amino acids: CASSAGNTGISYEQYF. The CDR3 nucleotides are TGTGCCAGCAGTGCAGGAAATACAGGGATCTCCTACGAGCAGTACTTC.

This chain joins TRBV5-6 and TRBJ2-7; 8 bases line up with TRBD1. The CDR3 loop spans 13 amino acids. J gave up 6 bases and V 6 bases, and 8 bases lay outside the gene matches. Germline values: CDR1 SGHDT, CDR2 YYEEEE. The CDR3: CASTTRGLGEQYF. DNA for the CDR3: TGTGCCAGCACCACCAGGGGGCTCGGCGAGCAGTACTTC. Supplemented by reference TRBV5-6 and TRBJ2-7, the full variable domain reads DAGVTQSPTHLIKTRGQQVTLRCSPKSGHDTVSWYQQALGQGPQFIFQYYEEEERQRGNFPDRFSGHQFPNYSSELNVNALLLGDSALYLCASTTRGLGEQYFGPGTRLTVT.

In DNA form, the CDR3 reads TGTGCCATCGTTCCCCGGACAGGGTCCGGCACAGATACGCAGTATTTT. It specifies CAIVPRTGSGTDTQYF. The chain is built from TRBV2 and TRBJ2-3; 8 nucleotides align to TRBD1. The CDR3 consists of 16 residues. In germline, CDR1 is SNHLY, CDR2 FYNNEI. The J segment lost 1 base and the V segment lost 10 bases, leaving 13 bases of the junction unmatched.

This clone has a handful of counts. The chain joins TRBV11-2 to TRBJ2-6; a possible D gene is TRBD1 (6 bases). V was cut by 4 bases and J by 4 bases, with 11 bases left in between. CDR3 size: 15 residues. CDR1 is SGHAT, CDR2 FQNNGV, per germline. The CDR3 region has the DNA TGTGCCAGCAGCTCCAGGGGACCCGGGGCCAACGTCCTGACTTTC. Translated, it gives CASSSRGPGANVLTF.

This sequence joins TRBV15 and TRBJ2-2; possible D gene TRBD2, 5 bases. The CDR3 covers 16 residues. Trimming took off 0 bases at V and 3 bases at J, with 11 bases between the two ends. CDR1 is LNHNV, CDR2 YYDKDF, per germline (reference sequence). In DNA form, the CDR3 reads TGTGCCACCAGCAGAGATAGAGAGGGCGACACCGGGGAGCTGTTTTTT. Its protein is CATSRDREGDTGELFF. The full variable domain, its missing parts supplied by reference TRBV15 and TRBJ2-2, is DAMVIQNPRYQVTQFGKPVTLSCSQTLNHNVMYWYQQKSSQAPKLLFHYYDKDFNNEADTPDNFQSRRPNTSFCFLDIRSPGLGDTAMYLCATSRDREGDTGELFFGEGSRLTVL.

The rearrangement uses TRBV7-3 and TRBJ2-5; TRBD2 is a possible D gene (7 bases). CDR3 size: 18 residues. V was pared by 0 bases and J by 0 bases, with 17 bases between. Germline V CDR1 and CDR2: SGHTA, FQGTGA. CDR3 region: CASSLTGGGGGDQETQYF. CDR3 nucleotides: TGTGCCAGCAGCTTAACGGGTGGGGGCGGGGGAGACCAAGAGACCCAGTACTTC.

There are a few counts of this clone. V usage is TRBV3-1 (or the pseudogene TRBV3-2) and J usage is TRBJ2-5, with D possibly TRBD1 on 6 matching bases. CDR1 is LGHDT and CDR2 is YNNKEL in the germline V gene (reference sequence). Trimming removed 2 bases from V and 2 bases from J, with 18 bases in between. The CDR3 totals 17 residues. The CDR3 DNA reads as TGTGCCAGCAGCCAAAGAGGGTCACGGCAGGGGCAAGAGACCCAGTACTTC. This encodes CASSQRGSRQGQETQYF.

This rearrangement joins TRBV5-4 to TRBJ2-3; possible D gene TRBD2, 6 bases. Trimming took 4 bases from V and 11 from J, leaving 17 bases between them. From germline, CDR1 is SGHNT and CDR2 YYREEE (reference sequence). This CDR3 has 13 amino acids. CDR3 coding DNA: TGTGCCAGCAGCGTGGACTTGATGGGGGGGCAGTATTTT. This codes for CASSVDLMGGQYF.

CDR3 loop: CASSSRQTEAFF. The CDR3 DNA sequence: TGTGCCAGTAGTTCCCGACAAACTGAAGCTTTCTTT. The gene calls are TRBV19 and TRBJ1-1; D not certain. The CDR3 covers 12 residues. The germline V gene has CDR1 LNHDA and CDR2 SQIVND (reference sequence). The V and J ends lost 5 bases and 5 bases respectively, with 9 bases between them.

This chain connects TRBV4-2 to TRBJ2-4, with 7 bases fitting TRBD1. With 0 bases clipped from V and 4 bases from J, the junction kept 6 bases outside the gene matches. The germline CDR1 and CDR2 sequences are LGHNA and YNFKEQ. The CDR3 covers 16 residues. Here the CDR3 DNA reads TGTGCCAGCAGCCAAGATTGGGGACAGTTAAAAAACATTCAGTACTTC. Its translation is CASSQDWGQLKNIQYF.

The CDR3 is CASSRRGDGYGYTF. For the CDR3, the DNA is TGTGCCAGCAGCCGCAGGGGCGACGGCTATGGCTACACCTTC. The rearrangement uses TRBV7-6 and TRBJ1-2, with D perhaps TRBD1 (6 bases). The CDR3 totals 14 residues. Trimming stripped 5 bases from V and 4 bases from J, with 14 bases between. Germline CDR1 and CDR2: SGHVS and FNYEAQ.

J is TRBJ2-1 and V is TRBV6-2 or TRBV6-3; D may be TRBD1 (5 bases). V lost 2 bases to trimming and J lost 3 bases, with 11 bases between them. The CDR3 length is 15 residues. The germline gives CDR1 MNHEY, CDR2 SVGEGT. The CDR3 here is CASSYGPRGYNEQFF. CDR3 DNA: TGTGCCAGCAGTTACGGGCCAAGGGGCTACAATGAGCAGTTCTTC.

The chain uses TRBV7-3 and TRBJ2-7; the D is unclear. The germline V gene has CDR1 SGHTA and CDR2 FQGTGA. The CDR3 has 14 residues. Trimming stripped 4 bases from V and 2 bases from J, with 12 bases between. In DNA, the CDR3 is TGTGCCAGCAGCTCAGAGGTCGGCGCCTACGAGCAGTACTTC. It is translated as CASSSEVGAYEQYF.

The chain employs TRBV7-9 and TRBJ1-2; D remains ambiguous. The V and J ends lost 3 bases and 5 bases respectively, with 16 bases between them. The CDR3 is 15 amino acids. Germline V gives CDR1 SEHNR, CDR2 FQNEAQ (reference sequence). The CDR3 loop is CASSFEQPYGYGYTF. In DNA form, the CDR3 reads TGTGCCAGCAGCTTCGAACAGCCATATGGTTATGGCTACACCTTC.

The chain carries TRBV10-3 and TRBJ2-1; TRBD2 matches 10 bases. CDR1 ENHRY and CDR2 SYGVKD come from the germline V gene. The ends lost 2 bases at V and 9 bases at J; junction bases unmatched: 7. This CDR3 is 15 amino acids long. CDR3 in amino acids: CAISEASGGDLEQFF. CDR3 DNA sequence: TGTGCCATCAGTGAGGCTAGCGGGGGTGATCTTGAGCAGTTCTTC.